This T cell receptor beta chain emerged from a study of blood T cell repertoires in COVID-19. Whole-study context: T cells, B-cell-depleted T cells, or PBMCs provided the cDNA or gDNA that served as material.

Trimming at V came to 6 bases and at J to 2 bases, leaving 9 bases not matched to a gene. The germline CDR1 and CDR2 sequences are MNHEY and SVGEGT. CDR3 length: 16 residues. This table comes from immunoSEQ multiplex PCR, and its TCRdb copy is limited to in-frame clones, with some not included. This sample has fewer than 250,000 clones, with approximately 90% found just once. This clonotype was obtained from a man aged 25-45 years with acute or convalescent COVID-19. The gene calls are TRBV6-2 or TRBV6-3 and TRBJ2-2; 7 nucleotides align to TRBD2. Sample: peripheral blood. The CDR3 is CASSRGSWENTGELFF. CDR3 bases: TGTGCCAGCAGCCGCGGGAGTTGGGAAAACACCGGGGAGCTGTTTTTT.